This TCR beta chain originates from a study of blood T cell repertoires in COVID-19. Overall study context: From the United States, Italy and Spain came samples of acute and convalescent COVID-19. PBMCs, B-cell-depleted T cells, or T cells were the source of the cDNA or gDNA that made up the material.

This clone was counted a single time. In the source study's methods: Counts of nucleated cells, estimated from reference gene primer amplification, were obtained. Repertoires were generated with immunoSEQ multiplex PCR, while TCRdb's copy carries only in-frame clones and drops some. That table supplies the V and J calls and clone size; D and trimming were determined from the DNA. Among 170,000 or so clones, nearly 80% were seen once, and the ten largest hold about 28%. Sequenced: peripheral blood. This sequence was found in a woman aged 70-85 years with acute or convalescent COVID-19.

The DNA for the CDR3 is TGTGCCAGCAGCTTAGGGCGGATGAACACTGAAGCTTTCTTT. Amino acid sequence: CASSLGRMNTEAFF. The rearrangement uses TRBV7-6 and TRBJ1-1; D not certain. Per the germline V gene, CDR1 is SGHVS and CDR2 is FNYEAQ. The CDR3 has 14 amino acids. Trimming took off 1 base at V and 0 bases at J, with 6 bases between the two ends. Complete variable domain (other parts from reference TRBV7-6 and TRBJ1-1): GAGVSQSPRYKVTKRGQDVALRCDPISGHVSLYWYRQALGQGPEFLTYFNYEAQQDKSGLPNDRFSAERPEGSISTLTIQRTEQRDSAMYRCASSLGRMNTEAFFGQGTRLTVV.